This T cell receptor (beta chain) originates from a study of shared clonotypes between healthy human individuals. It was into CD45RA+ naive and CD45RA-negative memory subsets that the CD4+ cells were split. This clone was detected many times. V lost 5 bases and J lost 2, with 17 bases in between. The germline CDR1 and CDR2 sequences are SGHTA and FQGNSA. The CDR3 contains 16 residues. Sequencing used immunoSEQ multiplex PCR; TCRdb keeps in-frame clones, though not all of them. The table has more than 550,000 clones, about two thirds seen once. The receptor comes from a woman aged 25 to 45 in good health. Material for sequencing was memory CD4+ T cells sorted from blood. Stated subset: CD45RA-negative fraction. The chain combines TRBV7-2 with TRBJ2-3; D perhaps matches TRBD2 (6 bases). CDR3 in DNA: TGTGCCAGCAGCCTAGATCCGGGACTCAACACAGATACGCAGTATTTT. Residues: CASSLDPGLNTDTQYF.